This T cell receptor (beta chain) stems from a study of Graves' ophthalmopathy and Graves' hyperthyroidism. Ophthalmopathy cases showed moderate-to-severe activity, scoring CAS ≥3 and NOSPECS ≥4, with duration under 3 months. In germline, CDR1 is SGHVS, CDR2 FQNEAQ. V lost 5 bases, J lost 8 bases, and 15 bases lay in between. This CDR3 is built from 14 residues. RNA transcripts were the source from which TCR beta CDR3 regions were amplified. An initial RT-PCR round employing HTBI primers preceded a second-round multiplex PCR. A single record per CDR3 protein comes from TCRdb applying MiXCR to the multiplex PCR reads. Of 200,000 to 300,000 distinct CDR3 sequences in the sample, around 42% were seen once. This clonotype was observed a handful of times.

This clonotype was sampled from an adult man with Graves' ophthalmopathy. The V call is TRBV7-8, the J call TRBJ1-4, with unresolved D. The sample was peripheral blood. CDR3 in amino acids: CASSRGVGEEKLFF. DNA of the CDR3: TGTGCCAGCAGCCGAGGTGTGGGCGAAGAAAAACTGTTTTTT.